The source of this T cell receptor beta chain is a study of blood T cell repertoires in COVID-19. Germline assignment: CDR1 LGHDT and CDR2 YNNKEL (reference sequence). The CDR3 is made up of 16 amino acids. Losses at the gene ends were 4 bases for V and 6 bases for J; bases not matched to a gene: 11. Measured with immunoSEQ multiplex PCR; TCRdb has only the in-frame clones, and not every one. The sample consists of about 95,000 clones, approximately 88% of them appearing once. The TCR was taken from a woman in her seventies with acute or convalescent COVID-19. The sample consisted of peripheral blood. The rearrangement uses TRBV3-1 (or the pseudogene TRBV3-2) and TRBJ1-2; 10 bases align to TRBD1. The CDR3 region is CASSPARPGTGDGYTF. In DNA form, the CDR3 reads TGTGCCAGCAGCCCTGCCCGACCCGGGACAGGGGATGGCTACACCTTC.